This TCR beta chain was sequenced for a study of cytomegalovirus exposure and HLA in healthy donors. The study, taken as a whole, reports: After further analysis at a later stage, 17,000 or so TCR beta sequences were associated with HLA alleles at 0.05 false discovery rate.

The V and J ends lost 0 bases and 2 bases, in that order; junction bases with no gene match: 1. CDR3 length: 15 residues. Germline CDR1 MNHEY, CDR2 SVGAGI. Remarks on this clone: The antigen remains unidentified.

In the PCR, 60 Vbeta and 13 Jbeta primers were used. The repertoire was sequenced with immunoSEQ multiplex PCR; TCRdb's copy has only in-frame clones and lacks some. This table holds 160,000 or so clones, roughly 85% found once. This clonotype was obtained from a woman in her late teens or twenties in good health and CMV-seronegative. The J gene is TRBJ2-7, the V gene TRBV6-5, with 10 bases identical to TRBD1. Sequencing was done on a sample of PBMCs. CDR3 DNA sequence: TGTGCCAGCAGTTACTCGGGACAGGGGACCTACGAGCAGTACTTC. Translated, it gives CASSYSGQGTYEQYF.